The source of this TCR beta chain is a study of T cell repertoires in ileal Crohn's disease. V gave up 4 bases and J gave up 2 bases; unmatched junction bases: 8. Germline lookup yields CDR1 SGHTA and CDR2 FQGTGA. This CDR3 contains 17 residues. The method was immunoSEQ multiplex PCR; TCRdb's version includes in-frame clones alone and lacks a portion of them. There are 15,000 or so clones in the sample; approximately 80% occur only once, and 4% to 5% lies in the top ten. Indicated time point: inflamed ileum from the surgical specimen. Eligibility required adulthood, ileal or ileocolonic Crohn's disease and indicated ileocolonic resection.

J is TRBJ2-3 and V is TRBV7-3, with TRBD2 matching 11 bases. The sample comprised ileal tissue. The source of this sequence is an adult with Crohn's disease. CDR3 sequence: CASSSHLGLAATDTQYF. The CDR3 DNA reads as TGTGCCAGCAGCTCTCACTTGGGACTAGCGGCCACAGATACGCAGTATTTT.